This T cell receptor beta chain is from a study of shared clonotypes between healthy human individuals. Study-level findings and limits: Clonotypes shared by all four donors outscored non-shared clonotypes in generation probability.

A CD45RA+ naive subset and a CD45RA-negative memory subset were split from CD4+ cells. The repertoire was sequenced with immunoSEQ multiplex PCR; TCRdb's copy has only in-frame clones and lacks some. The table includes approximately 2.1 million clones, approximately 93% detected once. For this clone: Its cognate antigen is unknown.

Trimming left V 0 bases short and J 1 base short, with 15 bases between. Germline CDR1 is LNHNV and CDR2 is YYDKDF (reference sequence). The CDR3 has 18 residues. The sample consisted of naive CD4+ T cells from PBMCs. Subset noted: CD45RA+ positively selected. The chain is built from TRBV15 and TRBJ2-2, with D uncertain. The origin of this receptor is a man aged 18-30 years in good health. Some clones in this sample may be carry-over from other donors' samples. The CDR3 nucleotides read TGTGCCACCAGCAGAGAGATGAATTGGGGAAAGAACACCGGGGAGCTGTTTTTT. This encodes CATSREMNWGKNTGELFF.